This T cell receptor (beta chain) was sequenced during a study of blood T cell repertoires in COVID-19. Study details: Donors in the United States, Italy and Spain gave samples during acute or convalescent COVID-19. In each case, the material was cDNA or gDNA derived from T cells, B-cell-depleted T cells, or PBMCs.

The CDR3 is 16 residues long. Germline V gene lookup returns CDR1 SQVTM and CDR2 ANQGSEA. V was clipped by 0 bases and J by 3 bases, with 15 bases between them. As handled by the study authors: Nucleated cell counts were estimated from reference gene primer amplification. The data were produced by immunoSEQ multiplex PCR, yet TCRdb's version contains in-frame clones alone and is incomplete. From that table come the V and J calls and clone size; the DNA was used to work out D and trimming. The sample carries approximately 10,000 clones, almost 85% recorded once. This TCR came from a man in his forties or fifties with active COVID-19. This rearrangement joins TRBV29-1 to TRBJ2-1, with D tentatively TRBD2 (5 bases). The sequenced sample was peripheral blood. This CDR3 reads CSVEDGFAGYYNEQFF. CDR3 bases: TGCAGCGTTGAAGACGGCTTCGCGGGTTACTACAATGAGCAGTTCTTC.